One sample yielded the 13 T cell receptor beta chains listed below, sequenced in a study of T cell repertoires in cytomegalovirus infection (dated by TCRdb to the late 2010s). What the treatment or condition label conveys for this sample: in vitro stimulation with specific CMV peptide epitopes to enrich CMV-specific T cells. The reads were generated on an Illumina HiSeq 1500. The public sequencing data were trimmed at Q25 with fastp and processed into clonotypes with MiXCR by TCRdb, which kept only in-frame beta chains. Merged by CDR3 protein, the rows form single entries marked with the most common genes and DNA. The sample table shows 450,000 to 550,000 distinct CDR3 sequences, and about 44% are seen once. The ten largest clones take up around two fifths of the sample. Their recognized antigens are unknown. Specimen: cultured PBMCs, collected from culture after CMV antigen stimulation. Receptors originate from a human donor in good health (CMV status not recorded). Some clones in this sample may be carry-over from other donors' samples.

V usage is TRBV7-2 and J usage is TRBJ2-3, with 8 nucleotides matching TRBD1. V shed 5 bases, J shed 2 bases, and the junction held 6 bases outside the gene matches. This CDR3 contains 15 residues. Germline V gene lookup returns CDR1 SGHTA and CDR2 FQGNSA. The chain's CDR3 is CASSGTGYNTDTQYF. Here the CDR3 DNA reads TGTGCCAGCAGCGGGACAGGATACAACACAGATACGCAGTATTTT.

This clonotype was seen only a few times. V is TRBV29-1 and J is TRBJ1-4; tentative D call: TRBD1 (5 bases). Trimming pared 4 bases from V and 4 bases from J, leaving 13 bases between. Per the germline V gene, CDR1 is SQVTM and CDR2 is ANQGSEA. The length of the CDR3 is 14 residues. CDR3 sequence: CSVGETGVNEKLFF. The CDR3 nucleotides read TGCAGCGTTGGGGAAACGGGGGTTAATGAAAAACTGTTTTTT.

This clonotype was recorded a few times. The J gene is TRBJ2-5, the V gene TRBV6-2 or TRBV6-3, with TRBD1 as a possible D gene (6 bases). The germline V gene has CDR1 MNHEY and CDR2 SVGEGT. The CDR3 loop spans 14 amino acids. V was cut by 0 bases and J by 3 bases, with 8 bases left in between. Here the CDR3 reads CASSYSGTKETQYF. In DNA, the CDR3 is TGTGCCAGCAGTTACTCCGGGACAAAAGAGACCCAGTACTTC.

This chain uses TRBV3-1 with TRBJ1-4; no reliable D call. CDR3 length: 13 residues. The V and J ends lost 4 bases and 7 bases respectively, with 10 bases between them. In germline, CDR1 is LGHDT, CDR2 YNNKEL (reference sequence). The CDR3: CASSRPASEKLFF. Written as DNA, the CDR3 is TGTGCCAGCAGCCGACCGGCGAGTGAAAAACTGTTTTTT.

V usage is TRBV19 and J usage is TRBJ1-1; no clear D gene. This CDR3 is 13 amino acids long. Between the trimmed V and J ends, which lost 9 bases and 0 bases, there was a span of 11 bases. CDR1 LNHDA and CDR2 SQIVND come from the germline V gene (reference sequence). The CDR3 is CARGPTMNTEAFF. The CDR3, as DNA: TGTGCCAGGGGCCCAACAATGAACACTGAAGCTTTCTTT.

This chain connects TRBV20-1 to TRBJ2-5; 12 positions match TRBD2. Losses at the gene ends were 5 bases for V and 4 bases for J; bases not matched to a gene: 8. Germline CDR1 DFQATT, CDR2 SNEGSKA (reference sequence). The CDR3 covers 15 residues. The CDR3 DNA reads as TGCAGTGCTTTCCTTCTAGCGGGGGGGCGAGAGACCCAGTACTTC. Amino acid sequence: CSAFLLAGGRETQYF.

This chain connects TRBV7-2 to TRBJ1-4; D gene uncertain. The V and J ends lost 1 base and 7 bases respectively, with 13 bases between them. From germline, CDR1 is SGHTA and CDR2 FQGNSA. The CDR3 runs 15 residues. The CDR3 bases are TGTGCCAGCAGCTTAGGGGATGTTCTTCGTGAAAAACTGTTTTTT. This gives the protein CASSLGDVLREKLFF.

The chain joins TRBV18 to TRBJ2-7; no clear D. The CDR3 contains 14 residues. CDR1 and CDR2 from the germline V gene are KGHSH and LQKENI. With 5 bases removed from V and 3 bases from J, the gap between germline ends came to 14 bases. The CDR3 DNA sequence: TGTGCCAGCTCAGTGGTGGGCCGCGACTACGAGCAGTACTTC. It encodes CASSVVGRDYEQYF. Based on the CDR3 plus reference TRBV18 and TRBJ2-7, the full variable domain is NAGVMQNPRHLVRRRGQEARLRCSPMKGHSHVYWYRQLPEEGLKFMVYLQKENIIDESGMPKERFSAEFPKEGPSILRIQQVVRGDSAAYFCASSVVGRDYEQYFGPGTRLTVT.

A word on this clonotype: With a much larger clone just one base away, this may be a read error. The chain employs TRBV27 and TRBJ2-1, with 13 bases matching TRBD2. CDR3 size: 15 residues. Germline CDR1 and CDR2: MNHEY and SMNVEV (reference sequence). V lost 6 bases and J lost 6; bases outside the gene matches: 5. For the CDR3, the DNA is TGTGCCAGCAGCGCCGGGACTAGCGGGATCAATGAGCAGTTCTTC. Protein sequence: CASSAGTSGINEQFF.

This clonotype has only one observation. The chain combines TRBV12-3 or TRBV12-4 with TRBJ1-4, with no clear D. V was clipped by 5 bases and J by 6 bases, with 16 bases between them. This CDR3 comprises 15 residues. This chain's CDR3 is CASSSNGFVYEKLFF. CDR3 in DNA: TGTGCCAGCAGTAGTAATGGATTCGTTTATGAAAAACTGTTTTTT.

This rearrangement joins TRBV7-9 to TRBJ1-5; no reliable D call. CDR1 and CDR2 from the germline V gene are SEHNR and FQNEAQ (reference sequence). This CDR3 spans 12 amino acids. With 5 bases removed from V and 7 bases from J, the gap between germline ends came to 9 bases. The CDR3 region is CASSQAQQPQHF. The CDR3 DNA sequence: TGTGCCAGCAGCCAAGCCCAGCAGCCCCAGCATTTT.

The chain employs TRBV20-1 and TRBJ2-5; 8 nucleotides agree with TRBD2. Germline assignment: CDR1 DFQATT and CDR2 SNEGSKA (reference sequence). V dropped 6 bases and J dropped 5; count of bases not matched to a gene: 5. The CDR3 runs 12 residues. The CDR3 nucleotides are TGCAGTGCGCAAGCGGGGGAGGAGACCCAGTACTTC. Protein sequence: CSAQAGEETQYF.

The table lists this clonotype with a few counts. The V call is TRBV7-2, the J call TRBJ2-1; D is unresolved. There are 12 residues in the CDR3. The V and J ends lost 4 bases and 5 bases respectively, with 6 bases between them. Germline-derived CDR1 and CDR2 are SGHTA and FQGNSA. For the CDR3, the DNA is TGTGCCAGCAGCTCCGGCCACAATGAGCAGTTCTTC. Residues: CASSSGHNEQFF. The entire variable domain, with the rest obtained from reference TRBV7-2 and TRBJ2-1, is as follows: GAGVSQSPSNKVTEKGKDVELRCDPISGHTALYWYRQSLGQGLEFLIYFQGNSAPDKSGLPSDRFSAERTGGSVSTLTIQRTQQEDSAVYLCASSSGHNEQFFGPGTRLTVL.